One and the same sample provided the 23 T cell receptor beta chains below, sequenced in a study of cytomegalovirus exposure and HLA in healthy donors (dated by TCRdb to the late 2010s). Receptor amplification or capture employed the immunoSEQ multiplex PCR assay. For the multiplex PCR, a mixture combining 60 forward primers for TCR Vbeta segments and 13 reverse primers for TCR Jbeta segments was used. TCRdb took over this immuneACCESS table, retaining in-frame rearrangements with V and J assigned. Such tables are incomplete; in checked studies, under half of the missing clones stem from an unresolved V gene, and the remainder is unexplained. The sample table contains under 65,000 clones; only one count was recorded for 70% to 85% of them. The top ten constitute 2.5% to 3% of the sample. Sequencing input: PBMCs. The source is a man aged 45-60 years in good health and CMV-seronegative.

The rearrangement joins TRBV6-6 to TRBJ1-3, with D unresolved. V lost 6 bases and J 0 bases, leaving 6 bases between the germline ends. The CDR3 is made up of 13 amino acids. Germline V gives CDR1 MNHNY, CDR2 SVGAGI (reference sequence). The CDR3 region has the DNA TGTGCCAGCAGACAGAGCTCTGGAAACACCATATATTTT. Its translation is CASRQSSGNTIYF.

The J gene is TRBJ2-7, the V gene TRBV6-5, with TRBD1 matching 8 bases. Germline values: CDR1 MNHEY, CDR2 SVGAGI. V was pared by 6 bases and J by 2 bases, with 9 bases of the junction left unmatched. There are 15 residues in the CDR3. The CDR3 region has the DNA TGTGCCAGCAGCATAGCCTGGACAGGGACCTACGAGCAGTACTTC. Translating it yields CASSIAWTGTYEQYF.

V gene TRBV7-9 combines with J gene TRBJ2-5; tentative D call: TRBD1 (5 bases). With the DNA end fitting TRBJ2-7 better, the J assignment may be wrong. This CDR3 comprises 14 residues. Germline V gene data show CDR1 as SEHNR and CDR2 as FQNEAQ (reference sequence). CDR3 sequence reads: CASSLGAGPYEQYF. Here the CDR3 DNA reads TGTGCCAGCAGCTTAGGGGCAGGGCCCTACGAGCAGTACTTC.

This clone was detected once. The rearrangement links TRBV6-5 to TRBJ1-4, with D tentatively TRBD1 (5 bases). The CDR3 loop spans 14 amino acids. Germline CDR1 reads MNHEY; CDR2 reads SVGAGI. Trimming took 2 bases from V and 3 from J, leaving 7 bases between them. The CDR3 coding sequence is TGTGCCAGCAGTTACGGGGGGTCTAATGAAAAACTGTTTTTT. This gives the protein CASSYGGSNEKLFF.

The rearrangement uses TRBV30 and TRBJ1-6; 7 bases line up with TRBD1. The CDR3 spans 14 residues. V was clipped by 0 bases and J by 11 bases; unmatched bases: 7. Germline V gene data show CDR1 as GTSNPN and CDR2 as SVGIG (reference sequence). Here the CDR3 DNA reads TGTGCCTGGAGTGTACGGGACAGAAGGCCACCCCTCCACTTT. Protein: CAWSVRDRRPPLHF.

The chain has TRBV25-1 and TRBJ1-2; tentative D call: TRBD1 (6 bases). The CDR3 extends over 15 amino acids. Trimming left V 4 bases short and J 0 bases short, with 12 bases between. Germline values: CDR1 MGHDK, CDR2 SYGVNS. CDR3 DNA: TGTGCCAGCAGTGCACAGGGTAAAGCTAACTATGGCTACACCTTC. Its protein is CASSAQGKANYGYTF.

The chain links TRBV29-1 to TRBJ1-2; D may be TRBD1 (5 bases). Germline V lookup: CDR1 SQVTM, CDR2 ANQGSEA. V dropped 3 bases and J dropped 7 bases, with 12 bases sitting between them. The CDR3 extends over 12 amino acids. The CDR3 spells CSVDGGASGYTF. For the CDR3, the DNA is TGCAGCGTTGATGGAGGGGCCTCTGGCTACACCTTC.

The genes are TRBV6-1 and TRBJ2-1; 10 bases align to TRBD2. This CDR3 is 19 amino acids long. With V trimmed by 2 bases and J by 0 bases, 10 bases remained unmatched. CDR1 is MNHNS, CDR2 SASEGT, per germline. CDR3 bases: TGTGCCAGCAGTGAATGGGCTAGCGGGGGCACCAGCTCCTACAATGAGCAGTTCTTC. Protein: CASSEWASGGTSSYNEQFF.

This clone was recorded a few times. This rearrangement joins TRBV6-5 to TRBJ1-5; D ambiguous. V lost 2 bases to trimming and J lost 5 bases, with 7 bases between them. This CDR3 has 13 amino acids. Germline CDR1 reads MNHEY; CDR2 reads SVGAGI. CDR3 DNA sequence: TGTGCCAGCAGTTACGAGTTACATCAGCCCCAGCATTTT. Its translation is CASSYELHQPQHF.

The chain joins TRBV11-2 to TRBJ2-3, with no clear D. The CDR3 runs 17 residues. Germline CDR1 and CDR2: SGHAT and FQNNGV. V was shortened by 1 base and J by 0 bases, with 14 bases between the two germline ends. CDR3 sequence: CASSLVRLGLSTDTQYF. CDR3 coding DNA: TGTGCCAGCAGCTTAGTCCGTCTGGGCCTTAGCACAGATACGCAGTATTTT.

The chain carries TRBV30 and TRBJ1-4; D is possibly TRBD1 (5 bases). The CDR3 totals 17 residues. Germline CDR1 reads GTSNPN; CDR2 reads SVGIG (reference sequence). V lost 4 bases and J 0 bases, leaving 18 bases between the germline ends. CDR3 loop: CAWTSGWGRTTNEKLFF. The CDR3 coding sequence is TGTGCCTGGACCTCCGGGTGGGGGAGGACAACTAATGAAAAACTGTTTTTT.

The chain combines TRBV7-3 with TRBJ2-2; 8 bases line up with TRBD1. The CDR3 loop spans 16 amino acids. Germline CDR1 SGHTA, CDR2 FQGTGA. Trimming cost V 4 bases and J 7 bases; bases outside gene matches: 11. The CDR3 is CASSSRQGAKDGELFF. In nucleotides, the CDR3 is TGTGCCAGCAGCTCCCGGCAGGGGGCTAAGGACGGGGAGCTGTTTTTT.

The rearrangement links TRBV27 to TRBJ1-1; D remains unclear. In germline, CDR1 is MNHEY, CDR2 SMNVEV (reference sequence). Trimming took off 3 bases at V and 9 bases at J, with 14 bases between the two ends. The CDR3 has 13 amino acids. CDR3 nucleotides: TGTGCCAGCAGTTTTCGTCCCAATGCGCAAGCTTTCTTT. Its translation: CASSFRPNAQAFF.

The chain recombines TRBV13 with TRBJ2-7, with TRBD2 identical over 13 bases. Germline CDR1 is PRHDT and CDR2 is FYEKMQ (reference sequence). CDR3 length: 16 amino acids. Germline trimming cut 4 bases from V and 3 bases from J; bases unmatched to any gene: 6. CDR3 in amino acids: CASSSGLAGDHYEQYF. The CDR3 DNA follows: TGTGCCAGCAGCTCCGGACTAGCGGGGGACCACTACGAGCAGTACTTC.

The V gene is TRBV7-8, the J gene TRBJ1-4; 9 nucleotides match TRBD1. This CDR3 is 15 amino acids long. Germline values: CDR1 SGHVS, CDR2 FQNEAQ. V shed 4 bases and J 4 bases; nucleotides not matched to a gene: 4. The CDR3, as DNA: TGTGCCAGCAGCTCCGGACAGGGGCTTAATGAAAAACTGTTTTTT. Amino acid sequence: CASSSGQGLNEKLFF.

The gene calls are TRBV19 and TRBJ2-1; no clear D. V lost 3 bases, J lost 4 bases, and 4 bases lay in between. Germline values: CDR1 LNHDA, CDR2 SQIVND (reference sequence). This CDR3 has 12 residues. Here the CDR3 DNA reads TGTGCCAGTAGTATTAAATACAATGAGCAGTTCTTC. Its translation: CASSIKYNEQFF.

The CDR3: CASSLVGRAGELFF. CDR3 coding DNA: TGTGCCAGCAGCTTAGTCGGCAGGGCCGGGGAGCTGTTTTTT. The chain links TRBV7-3 to TRBJ2-2; tentatively, D is TRBD1 (5 bases). CDR1 is SGHTA, CDR2 FQGTGA, per germline. There are 14 residues in the CDR3. V lost 2 bases, J lost 6 bases, and 10 bases lay in between.

The rearrangement links TRBV5-1 to TRBJ1-1, with D possibly TRBD1 on 5 matching bases. Germline CDR1 reads SGHRS; CDR2 reads YFSETQ. This CDR3 region has 15 residues. Trimming pared 2 bases from V and 0 bases from J, leaving 11 bases between. CDR3 nucleotides: TGCGCCAGCAGCTTAGGACAACTCATGAACACTGAAGCTTTCTTT. Translation gives CASSLGQLMNTEAFF.

The rearrangement uses TRBV5-6 and TRBJ2-7; possibly TRBD1 for D (5 bases). The length of the CDR3 is 17 residues. Germline CDR1 is SGHDT and CDR2 is YYEEEE. V was trimmed by 0 bases and J by 2 bases, leaving 18 bases between them. CDR3 protein: CASSLGGPLGFTYEQYF. The DNA for the CDR3 is TGTGCCAGCAGCTTGGGGGGCCCGTTGGGGTTTACCTACGAGCAGTACTTC.

This chain joins TRBV7-9 and TRBJ1-5; D is perhaps TRBD1 (6 bases). Deletions cut 6 bases from V and 3 bases from J, with 12 bases between. Germline V lookup: CDR1 SEHNR, CDR2 FQNEAQ (reference sequence). CDR3 length: 14 residues. CDR3 region: CASSSGTTNQPQHF. CDR3 nucleotides: TGTGCCAGCAGTTCGGGGACAACCAATCAGCCCCAGCATTTT.

V usage is TRBV4-2 and J usage is TRBJ2-1, with 8 bases matching TRBD2. The CDR3 sequence is 16 residues long. The junction had 5 bases not matched to a gene; V was cut back by 0 bases and J by 4 bases. CDR1 LGHNA and CDR2 YNFKEQ come from the germline V gene. CDR3 nucleotides: TGTGCCAGCAGCCAAGAGCGGGGGGACCTATACAATGAGCAGTTCTTC. This translates into CASSQERGDLYNEQFF.

V is TRBV10-2 and J is TRBJ1-1, with D possibly being TRBD1 (5 bases). This CDR3 is 16 amino acids long. Germline-derived CDR1 and CDR2 are WSHSY and SAAADI. The V end lost 3 bases, the J end lost 0 bases, and 14 bases lay between the germline ends. This CDR3 reads CASSDPPGRLNTEAFF. The DNA for the CDR3 is TGCGCCAGCAGTGACCCCCCAGGGCGGTTGAACACTGAAGCTTTCTTT.

In nucleotides, the CDR3 is TGTGCCAGTAGGAGTCGGAGTGGGGCGGGAGCGTCTCGGAACGAGCAGTACTTC. This codes for CASRSRSGAGASRNEQYF. The gene calls are TRBV19 and TRBJ2-7; 7 nucleotides agree with TRBD2. Trimming at V came to 6 bases and at J to 5 bases, leaving 22 bases not matched to a gene. The CDR3 runs to 18 residues. Germline CDR1 and CDR2: LNHDA and SQIVND (reference sequence). Combining the CDR3 with reference TRBV19 and TRBJ2-7 gives the whole variable domain DGGITQSPKYLFRKEGQNVTLSCEQNLNHDAMYWYRQDPGQGLRLIYYSQIVNDFQKGDIAEGYSVSREKKESFPLTVTSAQKNPTAFYLCASRSRSGAGASRNEQYFGPGTRLTVT.